This TCR beta chain was sequenced during a study of blood T cell repertoires in COVID-19. Across the study: Italy, Spain and the United States were the sources of the convalescent and acute COVID-19 samples. PBMCs, B-cell-depleted T cells, or T cells provided the cDNA or gDNA that made up the material.

The CDR3 length is 15 residues. Germline CDR1 KGHDR, CDR2 SFDVKD. After removal of 5 bases from V and 6 bases from J, the junction contained 5 bases not matched to a gene. Per the original data handling: Amplified reference gene primers provided the basis for estimating nucleated cell counts. This table comes from immunoSEQ multiplex PCR, and its TCRdb copy is limited to in-frame clones, with some not included. V, J and clone size derive from that table, while D and trimming were established from the DNA sequence. Of 100,000 to 150,000 clones listed, approximately 84% are singletons. V is TRBV24-1 and J is TRBJ2-2, with 10 bases lining up with TRBD1. The TCR comes from a woman aged 60-75 years with acute or convalescent COVID-19. Sequencing was carried out using peripheral blood. The CDR3 protein is CATSADRGHPGELFF. The CDR3 coding sequence is TGTGCCACCAGTGCCGACAGGGGGCATCCCGGGGAGCTGTTTTTT.